The rows below give T cell receptor beta chains drawn from one sample of a study of cytomegalovirus exposure and HLA in healthy donors. Clones were sequenced by immunoSEQ multiplex PCR, and TCRdb holds only the in-frame ones, with some missing. Found here are 100,000 to 150,000 clones; the top ten clones hold about 1.4%. The specimen was PBMCs. These receptors were collected from a woman in her thirties or forties in good health and CMV-seronegative. Each CDR3 is given with its conserved first and last residue. Fields, in order: D gene, V gene, J gene, CDR3 protein, CDR3 DNA. D genes are given only for firm matches.

NA	TRBV7-2	TRBJ1-5	CASSLVQDNQPQHF	TGTGCCAGCAGCTTAGTGCAGGACAATCAGCCCCAGCATTTT
NA	TRBV7-2	TRBJ1-6	CASSEQGGRSPLHF	TGTGCCAGCAGCGAACAGGGTGGTCGGTCACCCCTCCACTTT
NA	TRBV11-2	TRBJ1-6	CASSLDRTGAPNSPLHF	TGTGCCAGCAGCTTAGATCGTACTGGGGCCCCAAATTCACCCCTCCACTTT
TRBD1	TRBV4-2	TRBJ1-2	CASSQVETGANYGYTF	TGTGCCAGCAGCCAAGTGGAGACAGGGGCCAACTATGGCTACACCTTC
NA	TRBV11-2	TRBJ2-3	CASSLTGNTDTQYF	TGTGCCAGCAGCTTAACGGGAAACACAGATACGCAGTATTTT
NA	TRBV4-1	TRBJ1-4	CASSQEPTGTGEKLFF	TGCGCCAGCAGCCAAGAGCCCACGGGTACTGGTGAAAAACTGTTTTTT
TRBD1	TRBV2	TRBJ2-5	CASRLGDRGYQETQYF	TGTGCCAGCAGGTTAGGGGACAGGGGGTACCAAGAGACCCAGTACTTC
TRBD1	TRBV7-8	TRBJ1-2	CASSLVNTDRAGGYTF	TGTGCCAGCAGCTTAGTCAACACAGACAGGGCGGGTGGCTACACCTTC
NA	TRBV19	TRBJ1-1	CASSSPYGTEAFF	TGTGCCAGTAGTTCCCCCTACGGGACTGAAGCTTTCTTT
NA	TRBV7-9	TRBJ1-2	CASSFGIDGYTF	TGTGCCAGCAGCTTCGGGATTGATGGCTACACCTTC
NA	TRBV7-2	TRBJ1-1	CASSYYLGGTEAFF	TGTGCCAGCAGCTACTACCTGGGGGGGACTGAAGCTTTCTTT
NA	TRBV7-9	TRBJ1-1	CASSPTGNTEAFF	TGTGCCAGCAGCCCCACAGGGAATACTGAAGCTTTCTTT
NA	TRBV4-3	TRBJ1-6	CASSLIPGGDSPLHF	TGCGCCAGCAGCTTAATTCCGGGGGGCGATTCACCCCTCCACTTT
TRBD1	TRBV6-1	TRBJ1-1	CASTIPGGRIEAFF	TGTGCCAGCACGATCCCAGGGGGCAGGATTGAAGCTTTCTTT
TRBD1	TRBV7-3	TRBJ2-1	CASSSTGWAQFF	TGTGCCAGCAGCTCGACAGGGTGGGCGCAGTTCTTC
NA	TRBV13	TRBJ1-1	CASSPSGGHTEAFF	TGTGCCAGCAGCCCTAGCGGGGGGCACACTGAAGCTTTCTTT
NA	TRBV5-5	TRBJ1-1	CASSLRNTEAFF	TGTGCCAGCAGCTTGCGTAACACTGAAGCTTTCTTT
NA	TRBV5-1	TRBJ1-2	CASSSERTVGGYTF	TGCGCCAGCAGCTCTGAACGGACAGTTGGGGGCTACACCTTC
TRBD1	TRBV7-3	TRBJ1-1	CASSLTGGRVTEAFF	TGTGCCAGCAGCTTAACAGGGGGCCGTGTAACTGAAGCTTTCTTT
TRBD1	TRBV9	TRBJ1-5	CASSAGTGGNQPQHF	TGTGCCAGCAGTGCCGGGACAGGAGGAAATCAGCCCCAGCATTTT
NA	TRBV30	TRBJ2-1	CAWITTPNTGTVAPAATEQFF	TGTGCCTGGATTACGACACCCAATACAGGGACGGTAGCGCCCGCGGCCACTGAGCAGTTCTTC
NA	TRBV4-3	TRBJ1-6	CASSQGGGAHNSPLHF	TGCGCCAGCAGCCAAGGCGGGGGGGCTCATAATTCACCCCTCCACTTT
TRBD1	TRBV7-9	TRBJ2-6	CASSRQGTGANVLTF	TGTGCCAGCAGCCGACAGGGGACTGGGGCCAACGTCCTGACTTTC
TRBD1	TRBV19	TRBJ2-4	CASSIEGTGNDIQYF	TGTGCCAGTAGTATAGAAGGGACAGGGAATGACATTCAGTACTTC
NA	TRBV7-7	TRBJ2-5	CASSLLAQETQYF	TGTGCTAGCAGCTTACTAGCTCAAGAGACCCAGTACTTC
NA	TRBV7-2	TRBJ1-2	CASSLAWSPNYGYTF	TGTGCCAGCAGCTTAGCGTGGAGCCCTAACTATGGCTACACCTTC